This section outlines one T cell receptor (beta chain) sequence together with its context. The time point: blood at routine non-recurrence follow-up after resection. CDR1 is DFQATT, CDR2 SNEGSKA, per germline (reference sequence). V was clipped by 0 bases and J by 4 bases, with 10 bases between them. The CDR3 sequence is 15 residues long. This record comes from a study of spatial heterogeneity in lung cancer. About the research overall: The count of detected beta-chain sequences consistently exceeded that of alpha-chain sequences.

TCRdb recomputed calls from the 5' RACE reads with MiXCR, one row per CDR3 protein. The table records roughly 120,000 distinct CDR3 sequences, 10% to 11% of them present only once. The rearrangement joins TRBV20-1 to TRBJ1-6; D gene uncertain. The sequences come from PBMCs, collected at follow-up. This clonotype was obtained from a female donor with early-stage non-small cell lung cancer. CDR3 sequence: CSARDYWEYNSPLHF. The CDR3 DNA reads TGCAGTGCTAGAGATTACTGGGAGTATAATTCACCCCTCCACTTT.